These 5 T cell receptor beta chains came from one sample sequenced in a study of cytomegalovirus exposure and HLA in healthy donors. The PCR contained 60 Vbeta and 13 Jbeta primers. The assay was immunoSEQ multiplex PCR, and TCRdb's table has in-frame clones only and misses some. The profile shows 150,000 to 200,000 clones, around 81% of them singletons. Material: PBMCs. The receptor source for this set is a woman between 18 and 29 years old in good health and CMV-seropositive.

The chain employs TRBV5-4 and TRBJ2-5, with TRBD2 matching over 7 bases. Germline CDR1 reads SGHNT; CDR2 reads YYREEE (reference sequence). V trimming: 5 bases; J trimming: 3 bases; junction bases outside the gene matches: 10. The CDR3 totals 15 residues. The CDR3: CASSPQNLAEETQYF. In DNA form, the CDR3 reads TGTGCCAGCAGTCCCCAGAATCTAGCGGAAGAGACCCAGTACTTC.

The chain recombines TRBV4-1 with TRBJ1-4, with a tentative D call TRBD1 (5 bases). In germline, CDR1 is MGHRA, CDR2 YSYEKL. The V gene lost 1 base and the J gene lost 8 bases, with 26 bases spanning the gap. CDR3 size: 19 residues. The CDR3 DNA reads TGCGCCAGCAGCCAAGTCTTTGGACAATCTGGTGGGTTAAGGGAAAAACTGTTTTTT. It is translated as CASSQVFGQSGGLREKLFF.

This clone was found a few times. The V and J genes are TRBV11-2 and TRBJ1-1, with D perhaps TRBD1 (5 bases). Per the germline V gene, CDR1 is SGHAT and CDR2 is FQNNGV. Trimming shortened V by 1 base and J by 3 bases, and 9 bases separated the two germline ends. The CDR3 length is 14 residues. The CDR3 is CASSLVLGDTEAFF. CDR3 nucleotide sequence: TGTGCCAGCAGCTTAGTATTAGGGGACACTGAAGCTTTCTTT. Variable domain in full (rest from reference TRBV11-2 and TRBJ1-1): EAGVAQSPRYKIIEKRQSVAFWCNPISGHATLYWYQQILGQGPKLLIQFQNNGVVDDSQLPKDRFSAERLKGVDSTLKIQPAKLEDSAVYLCASSLVLGDTEAFFGQGTRLTVV.

The chain joins TRBV2 to TRBJ1-2, with D unresolved. Germline lookup yields CDR1 SNHLY and CDR2 FYNNEI. Trimming took off 0 bases at V and 6 bases at J, with 14 bases between the two ends. The CDR3 is 15 amino acids. The CDR3 DNA follows: TGTGCCAGCAGTGAAGCGAACCTGGGAGTAAATGGCTACACCTTC. This translates into CASSEANLGVNGYTF.

The chain recombines TRBV5-8 with TRBJ2-7, with a weak D call TRBD1 (6 bases). The germline gives CDR1 SGHTS, CDR2 YDEGEE. This CDR3 spans 16 amino acids. Trimming took 3 bases from V and 2 from J, leaving 18 bases between them. The CDR3 bases are TGTGCCAGCAGCTCGAATCCGGGACGGGACACCTACGAGCAGTACTTC. It encodes CASSSNPGRDTYEQYF.